A selection of T cell receptor beta chains follows, all from one sample in a study of T-cell reconstitution after alpha-beta-depleted transplantation in children. One entry per CDR3 protein, called by TCRdb with MiXCR from the PCR reads. The repertoire has approximately 400,000 distinct CDR3 sequences, about 11% of them found once; the top ten carry approximately 5%. Sequencing used PBMCs from the stem cell graft donor, obtained from the stem cell graft. Source of these receptors: a human donor who donated a stem cell graft to a child with acute myeloid leukemia. Both conserved end residues are part of each CDR3. D genes are given only for firm matches. Not every row has a clone size; where given, it reads once, few, many or a size class.

TRBJ2-7,-,TRBV6-5,many,CASSYSRKYEQYF,TGTGCCAGCAGTTACTCGCGGAAATACGAGCAGTACTTC
TRBJ2-3,-,TRBV12-3/TRBV12-4,few,CASSPPLWGPSTDTQYF,TGTGCCAGCAGTCCCCCTCTGTGGGGGCCTAGCACAGATACGCAGTATTTT
TRBJ2-2,TRBD2,TRBV12-3/TRBV12-4,few,CASSLFLAGGRTGELFF,TGTGCCAGCAGTTTATTCCTAGCGGGGGGGCGGACCGGGGAGCTGTTTTTT
TRBJ2-5,TRBD1,TRBV9,-,CASSVDRGGGETQYF,TGTGCCAGCAGCGTGGACAGGGGAGGGGGAGAGACCCAGTACTTC
TRBJ2-7,-,TRBV7-8,-,CASSLGASELVGEQYF,TGTGCCAGCAGCTTAGGGGCTAGCGAGCTCGTAGGCGAGCAGTACTTC
TRBJ1-1,-,TRBV20-1,many,CSARSVMGTTTEAFF,TGCAGTGCCCGCTCCGTGATGGGAACGACCACTGAAGCTTTCTTT
TRBJ2-1,TRBD1,TRBV29-1,many,CSVDADRASYNEQFF,TGCAGCGTTGATGCTGACAGGGCCTCCTACAATGAGCAGTTCTTC
TRBJ2-3,TRBD2,TRBV20-1,few,CSAEPGGLAGGPSTDTQYF,TGCAGTGCTGAGCCCGGGGGACTAGCGGGGGGCCCTAGCACAGATACGCAGTATTTT
TRBJ1-5,-,TRBV7-2,-,CASSLVDSGNQPQHF,TGTGCCAGCAGCTTGGTGGACAGTGGCAATCAGCCCCAGCATTTT
TRBJ2-5,TRBD1,TRBV2,few,CASSRGQGVTETQYF,TGTGCCAGCAGCCGGGGACAGGGGGTTACAGAGACCCAGTACTTC
TRBJ1-4,TRBD1,TRBV29-1,-,CSVARGPNEKLFF,TGCAGCGTTGCCAGGGGGCCTAATGAAAAACTGTTTTTT
TRBJ1-2,-,TRBV5-6,-,CASSFGSSGYTF,TGTGCCAGCAGCTTTGGGTCTTCTGGCTACACCTTC
TRBJ2-7,-,TRBV4-2,-,CASSQDFGDGSYEQYF,TGTGCCAGCAGCCAAGATTTCGGGGACGGCTCCTACGAGCAGTACTTC
TRBJ1-1,-,TRBV7-9,-,CASSLWRNTEAFF,TGTGCCAGCAGCTTATGGAGGAACACTGAAGCTTTCTTT
TRBJ2-1,-,TRBV20-1,few,CSAIKGAGSYNEQFF,TGCAGTGCTATAAAAGGGGCCGGCTCCTACAATGAGCAGTTCTTC
TRBJ1-2,-,TRBV6-5,few,CASRSESERPYGYTF,TGTGCCAGCAGGTCAGAGTCAGAACGTCCCTATGGCTACACCTTC
TRBJ2-7,TRBD1,TRBV30,-,CAWSAGGTAYEQYF,TGTGCCTGGAGCGCAGGGGGTACGGCCTACGAGCAGTACTTC
TRBJ2-7,TRBD2,TRBV5-1,few,CATSLAGVSYEQYF,TGCGCCACCTCACTCGCGGGGGTTTCCTACGAGCAGTACTTC
TRBJ2-2,TRBD2,TRBV7-6,few,CASSSLAGDATGELFF,TGTGCCAGCAGCTCACTAGCGGGAGATGCCACCGGGGAGCTGTTTTTT
TRBJ2-2,TRBD1,TRBV5-1,-,CASSWDRTNTGELFF,TGCGCCAGCAGCTGGGACAGGACGAACACCGGGGAGCTGTTTTTT
TRBJ1-1,-,TRBV5-1,-,CASSLPTPNTEAFF,TGCGCCAGCAGCTTACCGACCCCGAACACTGAAGCTTTCTTT
TRBJ2-2,-,TRBV5-1,-,CASSLDSRVGIGELFF,TGCGCCAGCAGCCTGGACAGCCGAGTAGGAATCGGGGAGCTGTTTTTT
TRBJ1-6,TRBD1,TRBV27,few,CASSRGRISPLHF,TGTGCCAGCAGTAGGGGGCGCATTTCACCCCTCCACTTT
TRBJ2-1,-,TRBV7-2,-,CASSLDLMRRDNEQFF,TGTGCCAGCAGCTTAGACCTAATGCGAAGGGACAATGAGCAGTTCTTC
TRBJ2-1,-,TRBV9,-,CASSVSFIGEQFF,TGTGCCAGCAGCGTATCCTTTATCGGTGAGCAGTTCTTC
TRBJ2-2,TRBD2,TRBV7-9,few,CASSETSGSHGELFF,TGTGCCAGCAGCGAGACTAGCGGGAGCCACGGGGAGCTGTTTTTT
TRBJ2-1,TRBD2,TRBV20-1,many,CSATAGTLYEQFF,TGCAGTGCTACAGCGGGGACCCTCTATGAGCAGTTCTTC
TRBJ1-2,-,TRBV20-1,-,CSASGTGDLYYGYTF,TGCAGTGCATCTGGGACCGGGGACCTATACTATGGCTACACCTTC
TRBJ1-5,TRBD1,TRBV5-1,-,CASSFEGASNQPQHF,TGCGCCAGCAGCTTTGAGGGGGCTAGCAATCAGCCCCAGCATTTT
TRBJ1-6,TRBD1,TRBV20-1,few,CSAPHRGLNSPLHF,TGCAGTGCCCCACACAGGGGTTTAAATTCACCCCTCCACTTT
TRBJ2-6,-,TRBV7-9,few,CASSLDSSTSGANVLTF,TGTGCCAGCAGCTTGGACAGTTCGACCTCTGGGGCCAACGTCCTGACTTTC
TRBJ2-7,-,TRBV6-1,few,CASSERGPEYEQYF,TGTGCCAGCAGTGAACGGGGCCCGGAGTACGAGCAGTACTTC
TRBJ2-1,-,TRBV7-8,few,CASSAEGLIYNEQFF,TGTGCCAGCAGCGCAGAGGGGCTAATTTACAATGAGCAGTTCTTC
TRBJ2-1,TRBD2,TRBV18,-,CASSPPGGHSYNEQFF,TGTGCCAGCTCACCTCCGGGGGGGCACTCCTACAATGAGCAGTTCTTC
TRBJ2-7,TRBD1,TRBV6-1,few,CASSEGHRGRASYEQYF,TGTGCCAGCAGTGAAGGACACAGGGGGCGTGCGTCCTACGAGCAGTACTTC
TRBJ1-5,-,TRBV6-5,-,CASSYPGQDQPQHF,TGTGCCAGCAGTTACCCGGGCCAAGATCAGCCCCAGCATTTT
TRBJ2-2,TRBD2,TRBV7-6,many,CASSETSGFSGELFF,TGTGCCAGCAGCGAAACTAGCGGGTTCTCCGGGGAGCTGTTTTTT
TRBJ2-5,-,TRBV20-1,-,CCAHIVGQRGETQYF,TGCTGTGCTCACATCGTGGGACAACGGGGAGAGACCCAGTACTTC
TRBJ1-5,TRBD1,TRBV5-1,few,CASSATGQGTEPQHF,TGCGCCAGCAGCGCGACGGGACAGGGGACGGAGCCCCAGCATTTT
TRBJ2-4,-,TRBV20-1,few,CSARSPGVDIQYF,TGCAGTGCTAGATCCCCGGGAGTAGACATTCAGTACTTC
TRBJ2-5,-,TRBV29-1,-,CSVGSSVSTETQYF,TGCAGCGTCGGGTCTAGCGTTTCTACAGAGACCCAGTACTTC
TRBJ1-2,-,TRBV29-1,many,CSVEESWDVSNGYTF,TGCAGCGTTGAAGAAAGCTGGGACGTCTCGAATGGCTACACCTTC
TRBJ1-5,TRBD1,TRBV20-1,-,CSAKVTGIRNQPQHF,TGCAGTGCTAAAGTGACAGGGATCAGAAATCAGCCCCAGCATTTT
TRBJ2-1,-,TRBV20-1,few,CSARDQWRNYNEQFF,TGCAGTGCTAGAGATCAGTGGCGGAATTACAATGAGCAGTTCTTC
TRBJ2-2,TRBD2,TRBV6-2/TRBV6-3,-,CASSHHLADVDTGELFF,TGTGCCAGCAGTCACCATCTAGCGGATGTGGACACCGGGGAGCTGTTTTTT
TRBJ2-3,TRBD2,TRBV20-1,-,CSARGSGGAVDTQYF,TGCAGTGCTAGAGGGAGCGGGGGGGCCGTGGATACGCAGTATTTT
TRBJ1-1,-,TRBV29-1,many,CSVERAAGEAFF,TGCAGCGTTGAAAGGGCGGCGGGAGAGGCTTTCTTT
TRBJ2-2,-,TRBV30,-,CAWSVPGAGTGELFF,TGTGCCTGGAGTGTACCGGGGGCCGGTACCGGGGAGCTGTTTTTT
TRBJ2-7,-,TRBV10-3,few,CAIRGKYEQYF,TGTGCCATCAGGGGGAAGTACGAGCAGTACTTC
TRBJ1-1,-,TRBV5-5,-,CASSYRPSADTEAFF,TGTGCCAGCAGTTACAGGCCCTCCGCGGACACTGAAGCTTTCTTT
TRBJ2-3,TRBD2,TRBV15,few,CATSREIWSGGAPDTQYF,TGTGCCACCAGCAGAGAAATCTGGAGCGGGGGGGCCCCAGATACGCAGTATTTT
TRBJ2-7,-,TRBV10-3,many,CAIKGQGQYEQYF,TGTGCCATCAAGGGGCAGGGTCAGTACGAGCAGTACTTC
TRBJ2-3,-,TRBV28,many,CASSFTGTSTDTQYF,TGTGCCAGCAGTTTTACCGGGACTAGCACAGATACGCAGTATTTT